The sequence of this TCR beta chain was determined in a study of beta chain features in type 1 diabetes. Isolated RNA was reverse transcribed in full, so expressed TCRB transcripts were sequenced. The protocol was immunoSEQ multiplex PCR, while the TCRdb copy is restricted to in-frame clones and leaves out a portion. Here the sample spans fewer than 250,000 clones, 55% to 70% being singletons. This clone occurred once. The antigen remains undetermined. V lost 3 bases, J lost 5 bases, and 14 bases lay in between. The CDR3 extends over 15 amino acids. Germline V gene sequence: CDR1 ENHRY, CDR2 SYGVKD. Study outcomes and limitations: Healthy donors had naive, central memory and Treg TCRB repertoires that appeared less similar than those seen among patients.

Sequenced sample: naive CD4+ T cells from blood. V gene TRBV10-3 combines with J gene TRBJ2-1; weak D call: TRBD2 (6 bases). This TCR came from a man aged 25-40 years in good health. Here the CDR3 reads CAISDGRGENNEQFF. Here the CDR3 DNA reads TGTGCCATCAGTGATGGCCGCGGGGAGAACAATGAGCAGTTCTTC.